The 11 T cell receptor beta chains below come from one sample, sequenced in a study of shared T cell receptors in the human thymus. Clones were read by immunoSEQ multiplex PCR, and TCRdb kept only the in-frame ones, dropping some. The sample contains about 500,000 clones, approximately 80% of which appear only once. This sample also appeared in a second study, on human thymus T cells.

Source material: thymocytes. The origin of the receptors is a boy under two years old with a congenital heart defect.

As DNA, the CDR3 is TGTGCCACCAGCAGAGATCTCAGGGGTCTGGCGCAGTATTTT. It specifies CATSRDLRGLAQYF. V and J are TRBV15 and TRBJ2-3; weak D call: TRBD1 (6 bases). Germline V CDR1 and CDR2: LNHNV, YYDKDF (reference sequence). Trimming removed 0 bases at V and 10 bases at J, with 14 bases between. The CDR3 is 14 amino acids.

This clone was found a few times. This sequence joins TRBV6-1 and TRBJ2-6, with a tentative D call TRBD1 (6 bases). V lost 4 bases and J 0 bases, leaving 13 bases between the germline ends. The CDR3 totals 17 residues. Germline V gene data show CDR1 as MNHNS and CDR2 as SASEGT. For the CDR3, the DNA is TGTGCCAGCAGTGGAGGACAGCCGTTCTCTGGGGCCAACGTCCTGACTTTC. It codes for CASSGGQPFSGANVLTF.

For this clone: Mismatch with germline at one junction end may stem from a read error. The chain has TRBV11-3 and TRBJ2-7, with D maybe TRBD2 (7 bases). CDR1 and CDR2 from the germline V gene are SGHNT and YENEEA. This CDR3 region has 15 residues. The CDR3 region is CASSLSRGGGAAPTF. CDR3 nucleotides: TGTGCCAGCAGCCTATCTAGAGGGGGAGGGGCAGCCCCTACGTTC.

V usage is TRBV7-9 and J usage is TRBJ2-7, with 13 bases that match TRBD2. Germline trimming cut 5 bases from V and 4 bases from J; bases unmatched to any gene: 8. The CDR3 sequence is 16 residues long. Per the germline V gene, CDR1 is SEHNR and CDR2 is FQNEAQ (reference sequence). As DNA, the CDR3 is TGTGCCAGCAGCCCTGAAACTAGCGGGAGGGGTTACGAGCAGTACTTC. It is translated as CASSPETSGRGYEQYF.

V is TRBV25-1 and J is TRBJ2-5; 9 nucleotides agree with TRBD2. With 6 bases clipped from V and 5 bases from J, the junction kept 19 bases outside the gene matches. Germline V gene sequence: CDR1 MGHDK, CDR2 SYGVNS. The CDR3 length is 18 residues. The CDR3 coding sequence is TGTGCCAGCAGCCCCCGGCAAGGCGGGAGGGGAAGTAGGGAGACCCAGTACTTC. Amino acids: CASSPRQGGRGSRETQYF.

The rearrangement links TRBV7-9 to TRBJ2-2; TRBD2 matches at 8 bases. Trimming cost V 2 bases and J 6 bases; bases outside gene matches: 8. CDR3 size: 16 residues. CDR1 and CDR2 (germline): SEHNR, FQNEAQ (reference sequence). The CDR3 region has the DNA TGTGCCAGCAGCTTACCACTAGCGGAGGAGGCCGGGGAGCTGTTTTTT. Translating gives CASSLPLAEEAGELFF.

This clone came up a few times. The chain employs TRBV10-2 and TRBJ2-7; TRBD2 is a possible D gene (5 bases). CDR1 WSHSY and CDR2 SAAADI come from the germline V gene. V was pared by 6 bases and J by 0 bases, with 18 bases between. The CDR3 covers 16 residues. CDR3 region: CASRGGSAQSSYEQYF. As DNA, the CDR3 is TGCGCCAGCAGGGGTGGTAGCGCCCAAAGCTCCTACGAGCAGTACTTC.

The chain's CDR3 is CASQGTATYEQYF. In DNA, the CDR3 is TGTGCCAGCCAAGGGACAGCAACCTACGAGCAGTACTTC. This chain uses TRBV27 with TRBJ2-7; 7 positions match TRBD1. Trimming removed 8 bases from V and 2 bases from J; junction bases left unmatched: 6. Germline lookup yields CDR1 MNHEY and CDR2 SMNVEV (reference sequence). The CDR3 has 13 residues.

This clone was found a few times. The gene calls are TRBV4-3 and TRBJ1-2, with 7 bases matching TRBD1. The junction had 8 bases not matched to a gene; V was cut back by 3 bases and J by 4 bases. Germline CDR1 is LGHNA and CDR2 is YSLEER. The CDR3 spans 15 residues. The chain's CDR3 is CASSHRRGHIYGYTF. The CDR3, as DNA: TGCGCCAGCAGCCACCGTAGGGGGCACATCTATGGCTACACCTTC.

This chain joins TRBV6-1 and TRBJ2-7; D is perhaps TRBD2 (6 bases). The V gene lost 10 bases and the J gene lost 3 bases, with 16 bases spanning the gap. The germline V gene encodes CDR1 MNHNS and CDR2 SASEGT. The CDR3 extends over 13 amino acids. This CDR3 is CATLGGSRYEQYF. In DNA, the CDR3 is TGTGCCACCCTTGGAGGGTCCCGCTACGAGCAGTACTTC.

This clone was found a few times. V and J are TRBV23-1 and TRBJ2-4; D is uncertain. TRBV23-1 belongs to the ORF category, with a function that is uncertain. This CDR3 spans 17 amino acids. The ends were cut back, 0 bases at V and 0 bases at J, with 12 bases in the middle. In DNA, the CDR3 is TGCGCCAGCAGTCAATCGATGAGGCAGCTAGCCAAAAACATTCAGTACTTC. This gives the protein CASSQSMRQLAKNIQYF.